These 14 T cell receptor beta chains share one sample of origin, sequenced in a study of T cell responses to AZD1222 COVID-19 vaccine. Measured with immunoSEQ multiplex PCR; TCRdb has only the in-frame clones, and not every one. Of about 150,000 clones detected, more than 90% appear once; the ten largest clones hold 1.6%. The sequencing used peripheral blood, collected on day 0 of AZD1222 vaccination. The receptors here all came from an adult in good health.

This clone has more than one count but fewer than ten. This CDR3 reads CASSTGTGRDSPLHF. CDR3 DNA: TGCGCCAGCAGCACCGGGACAGGGAGAGATTCACCCCTCCACTTT. The genes are TRBV5-1 and TRBJ1-6, with 9 bases aligning to TRBD1. The germline CDR1 and CDR2 sequences are SGHRS and YFSETQ. J was trimmed by 8 bases and V by 4 bases; bases with no gene match: 7. The length of the CDR3 is 15 residues.

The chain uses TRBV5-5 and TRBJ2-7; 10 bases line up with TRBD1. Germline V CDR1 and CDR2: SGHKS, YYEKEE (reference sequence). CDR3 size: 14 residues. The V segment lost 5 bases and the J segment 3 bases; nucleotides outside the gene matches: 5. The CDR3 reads CASSFGQGGYEQYF. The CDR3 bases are TGTGCCAGCAGTTTCGGACAGGGGGGCTACGAGCAGTACTTC.

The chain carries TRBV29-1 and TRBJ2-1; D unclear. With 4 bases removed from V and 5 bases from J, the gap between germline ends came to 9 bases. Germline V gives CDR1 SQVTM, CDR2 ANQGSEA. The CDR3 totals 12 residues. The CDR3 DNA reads TGCAGCGTTGGGTCGGGTGACAATGAGCAGTTCTTC. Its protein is CSVGSGDNEQFF.

CDR3: CASSMDRVNLDEQFF. The CDR3 DNA follows: TGTGCCAGTAGTATGGACAGGGTGAACCTCGATGAGCAGTTCTTC. The chain employs TRBV19 and TRBJ2-1, with 8 bases matching TRBD1. Germline V gene sequence: CDR1 LNHDA, CDR2 SQIVND (reference sequence). CDR3 length: 15 amino acids. Unmatched junction bases numbered 9, after V lost 3 bases and J lost 8 bases.

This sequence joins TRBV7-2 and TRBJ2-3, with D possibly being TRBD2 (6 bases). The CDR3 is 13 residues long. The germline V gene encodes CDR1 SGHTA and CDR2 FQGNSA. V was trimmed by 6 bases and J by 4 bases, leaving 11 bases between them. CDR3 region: CASSPGGSDTQYF. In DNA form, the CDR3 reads TGTGCCAGCAGTCCTGGGGGGTCAGATACGCAGTATTTT.

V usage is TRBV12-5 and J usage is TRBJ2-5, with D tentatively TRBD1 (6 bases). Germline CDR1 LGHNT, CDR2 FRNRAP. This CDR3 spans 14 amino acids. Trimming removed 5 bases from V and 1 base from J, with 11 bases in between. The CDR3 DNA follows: TGTGCTAGTGGTCTCGGACAGCCCCAAGAGACCCAGTACTTC. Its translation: CASGLGQPQETQYF.

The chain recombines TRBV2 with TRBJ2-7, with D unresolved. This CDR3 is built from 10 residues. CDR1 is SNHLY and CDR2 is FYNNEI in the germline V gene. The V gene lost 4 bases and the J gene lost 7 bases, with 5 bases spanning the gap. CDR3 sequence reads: CASSGGEQYF. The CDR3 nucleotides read TGTGCCAGCAGTGGGGGTGAGCAGTACTTC.

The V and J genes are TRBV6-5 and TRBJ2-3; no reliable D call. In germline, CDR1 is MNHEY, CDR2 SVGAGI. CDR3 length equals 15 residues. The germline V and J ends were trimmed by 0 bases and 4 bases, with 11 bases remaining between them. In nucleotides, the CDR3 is TGTGCCAGCAGTTACTCGAACGGAGTTTCAGATACGCAGTATTTT. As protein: CASSYSNGVSDTQYF.

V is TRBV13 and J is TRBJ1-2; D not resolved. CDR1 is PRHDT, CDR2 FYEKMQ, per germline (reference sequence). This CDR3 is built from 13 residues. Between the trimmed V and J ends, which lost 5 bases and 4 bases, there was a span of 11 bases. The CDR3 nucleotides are TGTGCCAGCAGCCGGGATTCCTTCTATGGCTACACCTTC. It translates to CASSRDSFYGYTF.

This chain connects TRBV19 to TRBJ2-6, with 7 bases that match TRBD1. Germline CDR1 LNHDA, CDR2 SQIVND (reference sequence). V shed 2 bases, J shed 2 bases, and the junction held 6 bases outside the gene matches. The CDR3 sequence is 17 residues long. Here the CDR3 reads CASSILGQGAGANVLTF. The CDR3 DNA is TGTGCCAGTAGTATACTGGGGCAGGGGGCTGGGGCCAACGTCCTGACTTTC.

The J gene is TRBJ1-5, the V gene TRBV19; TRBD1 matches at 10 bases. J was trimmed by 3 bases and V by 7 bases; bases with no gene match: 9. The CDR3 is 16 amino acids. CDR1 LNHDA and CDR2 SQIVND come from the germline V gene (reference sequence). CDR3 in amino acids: CASTSGTGAYNQPQHF. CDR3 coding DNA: TGTGCCAGTACCTCAGGGACAGGGGCGTACAATCAGCCCCAGCATTTT. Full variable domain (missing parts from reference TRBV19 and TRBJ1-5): DGGITQSPKYLFRKEGQNVTLSCEQNLNHDAMYWYRQDPGQGLRLIYYSQIVNDFQKGDIAEGYSVSREKKESFPLTVTSAQKNPTAFYLCASTSGTGAYNQPQHFGDGTRLSIL.

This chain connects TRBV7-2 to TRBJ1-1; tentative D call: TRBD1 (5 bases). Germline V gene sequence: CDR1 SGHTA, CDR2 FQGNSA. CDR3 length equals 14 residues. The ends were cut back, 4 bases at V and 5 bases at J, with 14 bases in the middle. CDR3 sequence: CASSSQGLGTEAFF. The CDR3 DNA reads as TGTGCCAGCAGCTCCCAGGGATTGGGAACTGAAGCTTTCTTT.

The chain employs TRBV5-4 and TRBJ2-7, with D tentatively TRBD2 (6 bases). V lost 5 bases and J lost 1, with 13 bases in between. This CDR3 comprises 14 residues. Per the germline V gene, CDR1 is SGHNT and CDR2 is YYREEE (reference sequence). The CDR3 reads CASRDRAGSYEQYF. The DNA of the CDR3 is TGTGCCAGCAGGGATAGGGCGGGATCCTACGAGCAGTACTTC.

CDR3 nucleotides: TGTGCCAGCAGTTCTCAGGGTGTACGGGGCTACACCTTC. Translated, it gives CASSSQGVRGYTF. The rearrangement joins TRBV11-2 to TRBJ1-2; D possibly corresponds to TRBD1 (5 bases). This CDR3 has 13 amino acids. V lost 6 bases to trimming and J lost 8 bases, with 16 bases between them. From germline, CDR1 is SGHAT and CDR2 FQNNGV.